The sequence of this T cell receptor beta chain was determined in a study of T cell repertoires in cytomegalovirus infection. TCRdb reprocessed the reads with MiXCR, giving one entry per CDR3 protein. Among approximately 490,000 distinct CDR3 sequences, around 10% were seen once, and the ten largest hold approximately 10%. This clonotype was observed many times. Germline V gene sequence: CDR1 ENHRY, CDR2 SYGVKD. Trimming took off 8 bases at V and 0 bases at J, with 10 bases between the two ends. The CDR3 has 13 amino acids. The sample taken for sequencing was PBMCs. The receptor comes from a human donor in good health (CMV status not recorded). Some clones in this sample may be carry-over from other donors' samples. The chain combines TRBV10-3 with TRBJ1-1; no firm D call. The CDR3 is CAIAWAVNTEAFF. The CDR3 nucleotides read TGTGCCATCGCCTGGGCAGTGAACACTGAAGCTTTCTTT.